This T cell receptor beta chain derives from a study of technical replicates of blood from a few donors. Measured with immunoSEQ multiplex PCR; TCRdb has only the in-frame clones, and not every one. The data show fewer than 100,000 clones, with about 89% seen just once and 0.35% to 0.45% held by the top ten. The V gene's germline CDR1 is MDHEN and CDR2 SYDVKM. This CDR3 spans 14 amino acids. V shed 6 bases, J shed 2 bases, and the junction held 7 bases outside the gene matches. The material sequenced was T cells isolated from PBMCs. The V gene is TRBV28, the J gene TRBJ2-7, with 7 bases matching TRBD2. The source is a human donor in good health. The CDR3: CASRGGSVAYEQYF. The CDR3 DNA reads TGTGCCAGCAGGGGAGGGTCAGTCGCCTACGAGCAGTACTTC.